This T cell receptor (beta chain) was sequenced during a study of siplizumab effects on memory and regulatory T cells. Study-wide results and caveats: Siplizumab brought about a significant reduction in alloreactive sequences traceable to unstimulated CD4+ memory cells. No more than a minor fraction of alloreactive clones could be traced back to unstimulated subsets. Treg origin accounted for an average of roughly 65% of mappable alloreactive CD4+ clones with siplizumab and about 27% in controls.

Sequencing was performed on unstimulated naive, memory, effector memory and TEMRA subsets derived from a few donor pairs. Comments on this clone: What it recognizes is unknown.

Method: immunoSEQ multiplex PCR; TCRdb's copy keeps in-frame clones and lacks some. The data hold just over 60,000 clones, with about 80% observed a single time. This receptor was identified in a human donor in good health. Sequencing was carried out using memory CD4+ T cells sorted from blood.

In nucleotides, the CDR3 is TGTGCCAGCTCAGAACCGGGACAGGGGGGATATGGCTACACCTTC. Its translation is CASSEPGQGGYGYTF. The chain carries TRBV18 and TRBJ1-2, with 11 bases lining up with TRBD1. The CDR3 runs 15 residues. V shed 5 bases and J 5 bases; nucleotides not matched to a gene: 7. Germline CDR1 and CDR2: KGHSH and LQKENI.